The TCR beta chain under discussion was sequenced for a study of T-cell memory formation after mild COVID-19. From the 5' RACE reads, TCRdb called clonotypes with MiXCR, one entry per CDR3 protein. The sample contains around 200,000 distinct CDR3 sequences, around a sixth of which appear only once. Germline CDR1 MGHRA, CDR2 YSYEKL. V was shortened by 3 bases and J by 8 bases, with 22 bases between the two germline ends. The CDR3 loop spans 16 amino acids. There are a few counts of this clonotype. The chain couples TRBV4-1 to TRBJ1-2; tentatively, D is TRBD1 (6 bases). Source material: PBMCs or a T cell subset sorted from them (not recorded which). The sequence came from a man aged 18 to 30 who had mild COVID-19 (a few samples of this study predate the infection). Cell type and time point are not known. The CDR3, as DNA: TGCGCCAGCAGCCAGGGGGCCGGGACGGCCAGTGGAGGCTACACCTTC. Its protein is CASSQGAGTASGGYTF.